These 7 T cell receptor beta chains came from one sample sequenced in a study of blood T cell repertoires in COVID-19. Sequenced by immunoSEQ multiplex PCR; TCRdb stores in-frame clones only, minus some. The sample includes about 170,000 clones, more than 70% of them seen just once. Sequenced material: PBMCs or T cells enriched from blood (not recorded which). These receptors all stem from a woman aged 45-65 years in a cohort exposed to, infected with or recovered from COVID-19 (not recorded which).

The chain has TRBV11-2 and TRBJ2-3, with TRBD2 matching over 14 bases. J was trimmed by 4 bases and V by 4 bases; bases with no gene match: 4. In germline, CDR1 is SGHAT, CDR2 FQNNGV. This CDR3 is built from 16 residues. The CDR3: CASSYRLAGGPDTQYF. The CDR3 coding sequence is TGTGCCAGCAGCTACCGACTAGCGGGGGGGCCAGATACGCAGTATTTT.

The chain recombines TRBV11-2 with TRBJ1-6; 7 bases are a match to TRBD1. With V trimmed by 5 bases and J by 7 bases, 11 bases remained unmatched. Germline lookup yields CDR1 SGHAT and CDR2 FQNNGV. The CDR3 contains 16 residues. Written as DNA, the CDR3 is TGTGCCAGCAGCCTACCCCCGTACAGGGGAAATTCACCCCTCCACTTT. This codes for CASSLPPYRGNSPLHF.

About this clone: At one end the junction does not follow the germline gene, possibly because of a read error. The chain has TRBV2 and TRBJ1-2; D possibly corresponds to TRBD1 (6 bases). CDR1 and CDR2 from the germline V gene are SNHLY and FYNNEI. The CDR3 length is 14 residues. The CDR3 sequence is CASSARTASDGYTF. The DNA of the CDR3 is TGTGCCAGCAGTGCTAGGACAGCGTCGGATGGTTACACCTTC.

The V call is TRBV6-5, the J call TRBJ1-3; the D is unclear. Germline lookup yields CDR1 MNHEY and CDR2 SVGAGI. The CDR3 sequence is 16 residues long. V was pared by 0 bases and J by 0 bases, with 9 bases between. The CDR3 here is CASSYSGSSSGNTIYF. CDR3 coding DNA: TGTGCCAGCAGTTACTCCGGGTCCAGCTCTGGAAACACCATATATTTT.

The rearrangement uses TRBV5-6 and TRBJ2-1; D is unclear. V was pared by 0 bases and J by 16 bases, with 17 bases between. CDR1 and CDR2 from the germline V gene are SGHDT and YYEEEE. This CDR3 has 13 residues. The CDR3 DNA is TGTGCCAGCAGCTTGGGGTCAGGCTCGGCGTTATTCTTC. Protein sequence: CASSLGSGSALFF.

CDR3 amino acids: CSALSGTDTQYF. CDR3 in DNA: TGCAGCGCCCTGAGCGGCACAGATACGCAGTATTTT. V is TRBV29-1 and J is TRBJ2-3; no definite D call. The V and J ends lost 7 bases and 1 base respectively, with 9 bases between them. Germline CDR1 and CDR2: SQVTM and ANQGSEA. The CDR3 totals 12 residues.

This clone was counted between two and nine times. The CDR3 region is CASSGPPGGSFETQYF. The CDR3 DNA sequence: TGTGCCAGCAGTGGTCCCCCGGGAGGGTCGTTCGAGACCCAGTACTTC. The V gene is TRBV28, the J gene TRBJ2-5; 8 bases are a match to TRBD2. In germline, CDR1 is MDHEN, CDR2 SYDVKM. The V segment lost 5 bases and the J segment 5 bases; nucleotides outside the gene matches: 13. The CDR3 extends over 16 amino acids. The full variable domain, completed using reference TRBV28 and TRBJ2-5, is DVKVTQSSRYLVKRTGEKVFLECVQDMDHENMFWYRQDPGLGLRLIYFSYDVKMKEKGDIPEGYSVSREKKERFSLILESASTNQTSMYLCASSGPPGGSFETQYFGPGTRLLVL.